The 14 T cell receptor beta chains given below trace back to one sample, sequenced in a study of blood T cell repertoires in COVID-19. Generated by immunoSEQ multiplex PCR, the TCRdb table keeps only in-frame clones and is missing some. The sample shows roughly 220,000 clones, about 87% of them seen only once. The sequencing input was PBMCs or T cells enriched from blood (not recorded which). Receptor source: a woman aged 25 to 39 who had recovered from COVID-19.

The chain uses TRBV2 and TRBJ1-5; D unclear. CDR1 is SNHLY, CDR2 FYNNEI, per germline. V shed 1 base and J shed 0 bases, with 7 bases lying between them. The CDR3 covers 15 residues. In DNA, the CDR3 is TGTGCCAGCAGTGAAGGCAGATATAGCAATCAGCCCCAGCATTTT. Translated, it gives CASSEGRYSNQPQHF.

This clone was detected once. The J gene is TRBJ2-1, the V gene TRBV18, with 12 nucleotides matching TRBD2. Losses at the gene ends were 6 bases for V and 7 bases for J; bases not matched to a gene: 10. Germline V CDR1 and CDR2: KGHSH, LQKENI. CDR3 length: 16 amino acids. Here the CDR3 DNA reads TGTGCCAGCTCTACAGGCCTAGCGGGGGGGCGGAATGAGCAGTTCTTC. As protein: CASSTGLAGGRNEQFF.

The V call is TRBV6-2 or TRBV6-3, the J call TRBJ2-3; perhaps TRBD1 as D (5 bases). This CDR3 is built from 14 residues. V gave up 1 base and J gave up 6 bases, with 11 bases separating them. CDR1 MNHEY and CDR2 SVGEGT come from the germline V gene. CDR3 coding DNA: TGTGCCAGCAGTTACTTAGGGGATCTCGATACGCAGTATTTT. Translated: CASSYLGDLDTQYF.

The chain carries TRBV18 and TRBJ2-5, with TRBD1 identical over 8 bases. Losses at the gene ends were 3 bases for V and 2 bases for J; bases not matched to a gene: 2. This CDR3 region has 14 residues. CDR1 KGHSH and CDR2 LQKENI come from the germline V gene. CDR3 sequence (DNA): TGTGCCAGCTCACCCACAGGGGGGCAAGAGACCCAGTACTTC. It encodes CASSPTGGQETQYF. Using reference TRBV18 and TRBJ2-5 for the parts outside the CDR3, the full variable domain is NAGVMQNPRHLVRRRGQEARLRCSPMKGHSHVYWYRQLPEEGLKFMVYLQKENIIDESGMPKERFSAEFPKEGPSILRIQQVVRGDSAAYFCASSPTGGQETQYFGPGTRLLVL.

This chain connects TRBV10-1 to TRBJ2-2; 14 bases agree with TRBD2. This CDR3 has 19 residues. Germline CDR1 is WNHNN and CDR2 is SYGVQD (reference sequence). The trim removed 5 bases at V and 2 bases at J, leaving 10 bases unmatched. CDR3 in DNA: TGCGCCAGCAGTACAGACAGGACTAGCGGGGGGACTAACACCGGGGAGCTGTTTTTT. It encodes CASSTDRTSGGTNTGELFF.

The V and J genes are TRBV6-5 and TRBJ1-6; 10 positions match TRBD1. Germline-derived CDR1 and CDR2 are MNHEY and SVGAGI. The CDR3 contains 13 residues. V lost 7 bases and J lost 10; bases outside the gene matches: 4. This CDR3 is CASTGTGVSPLHF. CDR3 bases: TGTGCCAGCACCGGGACAGGGGTCTCACCCCTCCACTTT.

The rearrangement joins TRBV29-1 to TRBJ2-5; weak D call: TRBD2 (5 bases). CDR3 length: 13 residues. The V gene's germline CDR1 is SQVTM and CDR2 ANQGSEA. The ends were cut back, 1 base at V and 6 bases at J, with 12 bases in the middle. As DNA, the CDR3 is TGCAGCGTTGAAGCTGAGGGTGGAAAGACCCAGTACTTC. Translating it yields CSVEAEGGKTQYF.

This chain links TRBV7-2 with TRBJ1-2, with a possible D match to TRBD1 (6 bases). Germline V gene data show CDR1 as SGHTA and CDR2 as FQGNSA. The CDR3 has 18 residues. Trimming removed 1 base at V and 1 base at J, with 19 bases between. The CDR3 region is CASSLVGSGDAHNYGYTF. The CDR3 DNA is TGTGCCAGCAGCTTAGTGGGGTCAGGGGACGCCCATAACTATGGCTACACCTTC.

V and J are TRBV20-1 and TRBJ1-2, with 7 positions matching TRBD1. Germline CDR1 and CDR2: DFQATT and SNEGSKA (reference sequence). The CDR3 covers 13 residues. The trim removed 3 bases at V and 6 bases at J, leaving 7 bases unmatched. The CDR3: CSASFDRVHGYTF. Here the CDR3 DNA reads TGCAGTGCTAGTTTCGACAGGGTGCATGGCTACACCTTC.

The chain has TRBV12-5 and TRBJ1-3; weak D call: TRBD1 (6 bases). Germline V gene lookup returns CDR1 LGHNT and CDR2 FRNRAP. Trimming removed 6 bases from V and 4 bases from J, with 19 bases in between. The CDR3 length is 16 residues. The CDR3 here is CASGPGNRAPGNTIYF. CDR3 coding DNA: TGTGCTAGTGGCCCAGGAAACAGGGCGCCGGGAAACACCATATATTTT.

The chain recombines TRBV19 with TRBJ2-1, with D tentatively TRBD1 (6 bases). The V end lost 6 bases, the J end lost 5 bases, and 14 bases lay between the germline ends. Germline loops: CDR1 LNHDA, CDR2 SQIVND (reference sequence). This CDR3 contains 14 residues. The CDR3, as DNA: TGTGCCAGTAGGCCTGGACAGACCAACAATGAGCAGTTCTTC. It encodes CASRPGQTNNEQFF.

This sequence joins TRBV27 and TRBJ2-5; a weak D match, TRBD1 (5 bases). The CDR3 runs to 13 residues. Deletions cut 2 bases from V and 7 bases from J, with 11 bases between. Looked up from germline, CDR1 is MNHEY and CDR2 is SMNVEV (reference sequence). CDR3 in DNA: TGTGCCAGCAGTTTAAGGGGCTCGGGGACCCAGTACTTC. It is translated as CASSLRGSGTQYF.

The chain is built from TRBV11-3 and TRBJ1-6, with 8 bases identical to TRBD1. The V gene's germline CDR1 is SGHNT and CDR2 YENEEA. CDR3 length: 17 amino acids. The V and J ends lost 3 bases and 8 bases, in that order; junction bases with no gene match: 12. The DNA of the CDR3 is TGTGCCAGCAGCTTTATCCTATACAGGGGGGCCCATTCACCCCTCCACTTT. Amino acid sequence: CASSFILYRGAHSPLHF.

The chain uses TRBV5-4 and TRBJ1-3; no reliable D call. V lost 9 bases and J lost 4, with 14 bases in between. This CDR3 contains 13 residues. The germline V gene encodes CDR1 SGHNT and CDR2 YYREEE (reference sequence). The CDR3 DNA sequence: TGTGCCATCCAATCAGGCGTCGGAAACACCATATATTTT. This encodes CAIQSGVGNTIYF. The full variable domain, completed using reference TRBV5-4 and TRBJ1-3, is ETGVTQSPTHLIKTRGQQVTLRCSSQSGHNTVSWYQQALGQGPQFIFQYYREEENGRGNFPPRFSGLQFPNYSSELNVNALELDDSALYLCAIQSGVGNTIYFGEGSWLTVV.